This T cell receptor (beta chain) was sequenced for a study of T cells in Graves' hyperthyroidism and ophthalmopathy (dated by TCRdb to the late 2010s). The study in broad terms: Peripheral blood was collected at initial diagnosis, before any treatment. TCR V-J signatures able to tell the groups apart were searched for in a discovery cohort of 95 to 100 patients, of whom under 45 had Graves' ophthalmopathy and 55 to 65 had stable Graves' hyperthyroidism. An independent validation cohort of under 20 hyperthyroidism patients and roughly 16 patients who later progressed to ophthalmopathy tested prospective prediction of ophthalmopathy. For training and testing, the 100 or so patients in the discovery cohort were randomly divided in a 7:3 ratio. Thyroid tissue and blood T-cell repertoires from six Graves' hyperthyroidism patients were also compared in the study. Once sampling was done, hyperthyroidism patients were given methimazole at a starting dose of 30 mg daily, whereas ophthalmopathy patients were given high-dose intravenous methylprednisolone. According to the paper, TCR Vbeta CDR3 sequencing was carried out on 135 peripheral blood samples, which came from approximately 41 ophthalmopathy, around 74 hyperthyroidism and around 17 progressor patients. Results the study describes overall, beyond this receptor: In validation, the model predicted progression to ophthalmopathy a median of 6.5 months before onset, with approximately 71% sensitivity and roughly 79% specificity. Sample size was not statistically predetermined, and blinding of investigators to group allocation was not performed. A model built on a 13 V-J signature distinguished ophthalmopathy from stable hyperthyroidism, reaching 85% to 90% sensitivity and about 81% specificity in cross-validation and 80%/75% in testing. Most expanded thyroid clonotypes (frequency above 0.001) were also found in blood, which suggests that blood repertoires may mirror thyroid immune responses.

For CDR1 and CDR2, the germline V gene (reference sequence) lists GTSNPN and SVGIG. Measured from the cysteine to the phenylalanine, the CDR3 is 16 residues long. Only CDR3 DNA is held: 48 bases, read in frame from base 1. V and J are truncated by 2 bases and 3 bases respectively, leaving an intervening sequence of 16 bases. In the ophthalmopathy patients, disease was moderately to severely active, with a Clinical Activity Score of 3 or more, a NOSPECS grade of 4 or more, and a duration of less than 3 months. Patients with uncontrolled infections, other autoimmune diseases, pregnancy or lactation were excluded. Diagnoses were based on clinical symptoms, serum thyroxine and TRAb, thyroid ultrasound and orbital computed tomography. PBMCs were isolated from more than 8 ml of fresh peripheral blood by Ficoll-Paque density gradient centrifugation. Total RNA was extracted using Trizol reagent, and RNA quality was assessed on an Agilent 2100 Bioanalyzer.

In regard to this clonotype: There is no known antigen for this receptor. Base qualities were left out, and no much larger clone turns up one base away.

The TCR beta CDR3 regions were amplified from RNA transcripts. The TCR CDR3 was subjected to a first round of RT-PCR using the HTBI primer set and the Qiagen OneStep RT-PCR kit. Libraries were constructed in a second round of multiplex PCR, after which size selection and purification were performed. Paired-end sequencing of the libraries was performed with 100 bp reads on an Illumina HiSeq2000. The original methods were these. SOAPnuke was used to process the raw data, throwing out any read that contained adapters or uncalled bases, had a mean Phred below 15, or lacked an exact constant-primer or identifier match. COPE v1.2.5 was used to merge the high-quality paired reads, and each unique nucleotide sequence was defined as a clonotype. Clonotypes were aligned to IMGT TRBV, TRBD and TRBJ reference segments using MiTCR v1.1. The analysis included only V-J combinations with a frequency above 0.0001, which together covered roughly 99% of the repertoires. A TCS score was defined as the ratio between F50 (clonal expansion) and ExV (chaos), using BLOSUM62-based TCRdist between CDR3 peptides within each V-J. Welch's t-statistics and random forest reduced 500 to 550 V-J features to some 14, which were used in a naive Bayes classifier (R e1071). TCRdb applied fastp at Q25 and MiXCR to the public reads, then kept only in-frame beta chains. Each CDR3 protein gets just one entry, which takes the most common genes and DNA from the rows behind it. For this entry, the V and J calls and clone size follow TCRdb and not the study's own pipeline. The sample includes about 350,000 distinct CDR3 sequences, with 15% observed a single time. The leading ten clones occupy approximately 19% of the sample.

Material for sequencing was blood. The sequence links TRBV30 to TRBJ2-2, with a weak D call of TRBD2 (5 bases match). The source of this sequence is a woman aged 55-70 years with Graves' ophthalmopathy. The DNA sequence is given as TGTGCCTGGAGTAACTCGGAAGTGGGAGACACCGGGGAGCTGTTTTTT. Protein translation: CAWSNSEVGDTGELFF.